This T cell receptor (beta chain) was observed in a study of shared clonotypes between healthy human individuals. Study observations and caveats: Clonotype sharing levels among donors were expected to vary with sequencing depth. Although depth was large, rarefaction showed that sequencing of the sorted subsets was incomplete.

Naive CD8 isolation took CD45RO-negative cells positively selected for CCR7 and excluded terminally differentiated effector memory CD45RA+ cells. Germline V lookup: CDR1 SGDLS, CDR2 YYNGEE. Trimming took 4 bases from V and 0 from J, leaving 16 bases between them. This CDR3 region has 16 residues. Note on this clone: Its antigen is as yet unknown.

Template for every sorted-subset replicate PCR totaled about 200 ng DNA, 25,000 to 30,000 T cell genomes. Libraries were prepared by immunoSEQ multiplex PCR; TCRdb keeps only in-frame clonotypes and omits some of them. Among hundreds of thousands of clones listed, approximately 92% were seen once. The receptor's source is a man aged 30-40 years in good health. The J gene is TRBJ1-1, the V gene TRBV9; D not resolved. Sequencing used naive CD8+ T cells sorted from blood. The chain's CDR3 is CASSPTRLVLNTEAFF. CDR3 nucleotide sequence: TGTGCCAGCAGCCCTACACGTCTCGTCCTGAACACTGAAGCTTTCTTT.